This TCR beta chain was found in a study of shared clonotypes between healthy human individuals. Measured with immunoSEQ multiplex PCR; TCRdb has only the in-frame clones, and not every one. Among 950,000 to 1,300,000 clones listed, 70% to 80% were seen once. Germline-derived CDR1 and CDR2 are SGHTA and FQGTGA. Trimming took off 7 bases at V and 7 bases at J, with 10 bases between the two ends. CDR3 size: 12 residues. Adult donors, all healthy and HIV-negative, had no recent acute infections or vaccinations. Into CD45RA+ naive and CD45RA-negative memory subsets, the CD4+ cells were split. The chain links TRBV7-3 to TRBJ2-2; D not certain. The clonotype originates from a man younger than 35 in good health. Material for sequencing was memory CD4+ T cells sorted from blood. The sample's subset: CD45RA-negative fraction. CDR3 DNA sequence: TGTGCCAGCACCCAGGATGGCGGGGAGCTGTTTTTT. This sequence encodes CASTQDGGELFF.